This passage covers 14 T cell receptor beta chains from one sample sequenced in a study of cytomegalovirus exposure and HLA in healthy donors. The repertoire was sequenced with immunoSEQ multiplex PCR; TCRdb's copy has only in-frame clones and lacks some. The repertoire includes about 240,000 clones, more than 75% of them detected once, and roughly 1.2% sits in the top ten. Sequencing was performed on PBMCs. Every receptor here comes from a woman in her twenties or thirties in good health and CMV-seropositive.

The CDR3 coding sequence is TGCGCCAGCAGCGCGGGACAGGGGTACGAGACCCAGTACTTC. Its translation: CASSAGQGYETQYF. The chain employs TRBV5-1 and TRBJ2-5; the match to TRBD1 covers 10 bases. The V gene end was trimmed by 4 bases and the J gene end by 5 bases; junction bases not matched to a gene: 5. The CDR3 is 14 residues long. Germline CDR1 SGHRS, CDR2 YFSETQ.

The chain combines TRBV30 with TRBJ2-7; D is unresolved. This CDR3 is built from 12 residues. With 2 bases removed from V and 7 bases from J, the gap between germline ends came to 12 bases. From germline, CDR1 is GTSNPN and CDR2 SVGIG (reference sequence). DNA for the CDR3: TGTGCCTGGAGTCCCGACTTAGAAGAGCAGTACTTC. This codes for CAWSPDLEEQYF.

V gene TRBV6-6 combines with J gene TRBJ2-7, with 8 bases aligning to TRBD1. V was clipped by 5 bases and J by 4 bases; unmatched bases: 10. Looked up from germline, CDR1 is MNHNY and CDR2 is SVGAGI (reference sequence). The CDR3 has 15 amino acids. The CDR3 nucleotides read TGTGCCAGCAGTATCACAGGGGGATGGGTGTACGAGCAGTACTTC. It yields the protein CASSITGGWVYEQYF.

The J gene is TRBJ2-1, the V gene TRBV5-1, with D possibly matching TRBD2 (5 bases). The germline gives CDR1 SGHRS, CDR2 YFSETQ. CDR3 length: 15 residues. V dropped 0 bases and J dropped 0 bases, with 7 bases sitting between them. The CDR3 loop is CASSLDGGSYNEQFF. The CDR3 region has the DNA TGCGCCAGCAGCTTGGACGGAGGCTCCTACAATGAGCAGTTCTTC. Drawing the rest from reference TRBV5-1 and TRBJ2-1, the complete variable domain is KAGVTQTPRYLIKTRGQQVTLSCSPISGHRSVSWYQQTPGQGLQFLFEYFSETQRNKGNFPGRFSGRQFSNSRSEMNVSTLELGDSALYLCASSLDGGSYNEQFFGPGTRLTVL.

V and J are TRBV10-2 and TRBJ2-7; 8 bases are a match to TRBD2. The CDR3 loop spans 14 amino acids. Germline V gene data show CDR1 as WSHSY and CDR2 as SAAADI. V lost 8 bases and J lost 3; bases outside the gene matches: 9. In DNA form, the CDR3 reads TGCGCCAGCCAAAATAGCGGGACCCGCTACGAGCAGTACTTC. Translation: CASQNSGTRYEQYF.

The chain recombines TRBV5-4 with TRBJ1-1; 11 positions agree with TRBD1. CDR3 length: 16 residues. Trimming removed 4 bases from V and 3 bases from J; junction bases left unmatched: 8. Germline CDR1 reads SGHNT; CDR2 reads YYREEE (reference sequence). This CDR3 is CASSPGTGGSDTEAFF. CDR3 nucleotide sequence: TGTGCCAGCAGCCCTGGGACAGGGGGATCAGACACTGAAGCTTTCTTT.

The rearrangement links TRBV30 to TRBJ1-2; D unclear. This CDR3 is built from 13 residues. CDR1 is GTSNPN and CDR2 is SVGIG in the germline V gene (reference sequence). Trimming shortened V by 4 bases and J by 5 bases, and 14 bases separated the two germline ends. The CDR3 loop is CAWTTPAAYGYTF. CDR3 sequence (DNA): TGTGCCTGGACTACCCCGGCAGCGTATGGCTACACCTTC. The whole variable domain, filled in from reference TRBV30 and TRBJ1-2, reads SQTIHQWPATLVQPVGSPLSLECTVEGTSNPNLYWYRQAAGRGLQLLFYSVGIGQISSEVPQNLSASRPQDRQFILSSKKLLLSDSGFYLCAWTTPAAYGYTFGSGTRLTVV.

The chain uses TRBV21-1 and TRBJ2-6; the table's D call, TRBD1, has no DNA check behind it. TRBV21-1 is a pseudogene segment. The CDR3 contains 20 residues. The CDR3: CASSPPVRARIESGANVLTF. The CDR3 bases are TGTGCCAGCAGCCCACCGGTCAGGGCTAGGATCGAGTCTGGGGCCAACGTCCTGACTTTC.

The V gene is TRBV28, the J gene TRBJ1-5; no clear D gene. The V gene's germline CDR1 is MDHEN and CDR2 SYDVKM. This CDR3 region has 15 residues. V lost 6 bases, J lost 1 base, and 13 bases lay in between. CDR3 protein: CASRPQIYSNQPQHF. The CDR3 bases are TGTGCCAGCAGACCACAGATATACAGCAATCAGCCCCAGCATTTT. The full variable domain, its missing parts supplied by reference TRBV28 and TRBJ1-5, is DVKVTQSSRYLVKRTGEKVFLECVQDMDHENMFWYRQDPGLGLRLIYFSYDVKMKEKGDIPEGYSVSREKKERFSLILESASTNQTSMYLCASRPQIYSNQPQHFGDGTRLSIL.

The chain uses TRBV10-1 and TRBJ2-1; 9 bases fit TRBD2. The V segment lost 3 bases and the J segment 0 bases; nucleotides outside the gene matches: 3. Germline values: CDR1 WNHNN, CDR2 SYGVQD (reference sequence). The CDR3 is 16 residues long. The CDR3 here is CASSDRSGSSYNEQFF. The CDR3 region has the DNA TGCGCCAGCAGTGACCGTAGCGGGAGCTCCTACAATGAGCAGTTCTTC.

This clone was detected only a few times. This sequence joins TRBV19 and TRBJ1-1; TRBD1 matches 9 bases. Germline CDR1 reads LNHDA; CDR2 reads SQIVND (reference sequence). The ends lost 2 bases at V and 3 bases at J; junction bases unmatched: 4. The CDR3 has 15 amino acids. The CDR3 DNA is TGTGCCAGTAGTATAACAGGGGGCACAGACACTGAAGCTTTCTTT. Its translation: CASSITGGTDTEAFF.

In this sample, this clone turned up once. The chain couples TRBV5-1 to TRBJ1-2; possible D gene TRBD1, 5 bases. This CDR3 is 14 amino acids long. The V end lost 0 bases, the J end lost 6 bases, and 12 bases lay between the germline ends. The germline V gene has CDR1 SGHRS and CDR2 YFSETQ. As DNA, the CDR3 is TGCGCCAGCAGCTTGGACACAGGCACCAATGGCTACACCTTC. Translation gives CASSLDTGTNGYTF.

This chain uses TRBV11-3 with TRBJ2-1, with D perhaps TRBD1 (5 bases). In germline, CDR1 is SGHNT, CDR2 YENEEA. The CDR3 totals 14 residues. Deletions cut 3 bases from V and 4 bases from J, with 10 bases between. CDR3 nucleotides: TGTGCCAGCAGCTTCAGACAGACTTACAATGAGCAGTTCTTC. The encoded protein is CASSFRQTYNEQFF.

The chain employs TRBV7-3 and TRBJ2-1; D is unresolved. Germline V gives CDR1 SGHTA, CDR2 FQGTGA. Trimming removed 1 base at V and 4 bases at J, with 8 bases between. This CDR3 spans 14 amino acids. CDR3 sequence: CASSLNSRYNEQFF. For the CDR3, the DNA is TGTGCCAGCAGCTTAAATAGCCGGTACAATGAGCAGTTCTTC.